A selection of T cell receptor beta chains follows, all from one sample in a study of blood T cell repertoires in COVID-19. Repertoires were generated with immunoSEQ multiplex PCR, while TCRdb's copy carries only in-frame clones and drops some. Of roughly 50,000 clones detected, about 90% appear once; the ten largest clones hold about 7.3%. The sequencing input was peripheral blood. Every receptor here comes from a woman in her sixties or seventies with active or convalescent COVID-19. CDR3s include the opening cysteine and the closing phenylalanine or tryptophan. The D gene is left open where the match is weak. A clone size is listed for some rows: how often the clone was seen (once, few, many), or a class if it is expanded.

v_call: TRBV7-3
clone_size: NA
d_call: NA
j_call: TRBJ2-4
cdr3_nt: TGTGCCAGCAGCTTAGGCCCGGGGAGTGACATTCAGTACTTC
cdr3_aa: CASSLGPGSDIQYF

v_call: TRBV5-4
clone_size: NA
d_call: NA
j_call: TRBJ2-7
cdr3_nt: TGTGCCAGCAGCGTGGGGCAGACCTACGAGCAGTACTTC
cdr3_aa: CASSVGQTYEQYF

v_call: TRBV6-5
clone_size: NA
d_call: TRBD1
j_call: TRBJ1-6
cdr3_nt: TGTGCCAGTTCCCAGGGGGCGGATTCACCCCTCCACTTT
cdr3_aa: CASSQGADSPLHF

v_call: TRBV27
clone_size: NA
d_call: TRBD2
j_call: TRBJ2-1
cdr3_nt: TGTGCCAGCAGGTCGACTAGCGGGAGGGACGGTTTAGACGATGAGCAGTTCTTC
cdr3_aa: CASRSTSGRDGLDDEQFF

v_call: TRBV3-1/TRBV3-2
clone_size: NA
d_call: NA
j_call: TRBJ1-2
cdr3_nt: TGTGCCAGCCCTCCTAATATTAACGAGGACTATGGCTACACCTTC
cdr3_aa: CASPPNINEDYGYTF

v_call: TRBV15
clone_size: NA
d_call: TRBD2
j_call: TRBJ2-1
cdr3_nt: TGTGCCACCAGCAGAGGAAGAGCGGGAGGGCCGGGGGTGGAGTCCTACAATGAGCAGTTCTTC
cdr3_aa: CATSRGRAGGPGVESYNEQFF

v_call: TRBV5-4
clone_size: NA
d_call: TRBD1
j_call: TRBJ1-3
cdr3_nt: TGTGCCAGCAGTGTACAGGGGTGGCCTAGAAACACCATATATTTT
cdr3_aa: CASSVQGWPRNTIYF

v_call: TRBV28
clone_size: once
d_call: TRBD1
j_call: TRBJ2-7
cdr3_nt: TGTGCCAGCAGTTTACCGGGACAGGGGTTTTCCACCTACGAGCAGTACTTC
cdr3_aa: CASSLPGQGFSTYEQYF

v_call: TRBV4-1
clone_size: NA
d_call: TRBD1
j_call: TRBJ1-6
cdr3_nt: TGCGCCAGCAGCTCCCAGACAGGGTCAACCTATAATTCACCCCTCCACTTT
cdr3_aa: CASSSQTGSTYNSPLHF

v_call: TRBV28
clone_size: NA
d_call: NA
j_call: TRBJ1-1
cdr3_nt: TGTGCCAGCAGTTTAGGGACACAGAACACTGAAGCTTTCTTT
cdr3_aa: CASSLGTQNTEAFF

v_call: TRBV27
clone_size: once
d_call: TRBD1
j_call: TRBJ1-1
cdr3_nt: TGTGCCAGCAGTTTAAAAGGACAGGGGGCTACGAACACTGAAGCTTTCTTT
cdr3_aa: CASSLKGQGATNTEAFF

v_call: TRBV4-3
clone_size: NA
d_call: TRBD2
j_call: TRBJ2-1
cdr3_nt: TGCGCCAGCAGCCCCACTAGCGGGAGGGCCTATGAGCAGTTCTTC
cdr3_aa: CASSPTSGRAYEQFF

v_call: TRBV7-3
clone_size: NA
d_call: NA
j_call: TRBJ1-2
cdr3_nt: TGTGCCAGCAGCTCTACACAGGGTCGGGGCTATGGCTACACCTTC
cdr3_aa: CASSSTQGRGYGYTF

v_call: TRBV7-3
clone_size: NA
d_call: NA
j_call: TRBJ1-2
cdr3_nt: TGTGCCAGCAGCTTAATGGGTCAGGACTATGGCTACACCTTC
cdr3_aa: CASSLMGQDYGYTF

v_call: TRBV7-2
clone_size: NA
d_call: NA
j_call: TRBJ1-6
cdr3_nt: TGTGCCAGCAGCTTACAGGGTTTCGGCTCTTCACCCCTCCACTTT
cdr3_aa: CASSLQGFGSSPLHF

v_call: TRBV28
clone_size: NA
d_call: NA
j_call: TRBJ1-1
cdr3_nt: TGTGCCAGCAGTTTGGAGGGGCGCGGTATGAACACTGAAGCTTTCTTT
cdr3_aa: CASSLEGRGMNTEAFF

v_call: TRBV28
clone_size: NA
d_call: NA
j_call: TRBJ2-1
cdr3_nt: TGTGCCAGCAGCCGGACTGTAAATGAGCAGTTCTTC
cdr3_aa: CASSRTVNEQFF

v_call: TRBV19
clone_size: NA
d_call: NA
j_call: TRBJ1-3
cdr3_nt: TGTGCCAGTGGGGGTCAGTGGGGACAAAGCTCTGGAAACACCATATATTTT
cdr3_aa: CASGGQWGQSSGNTIYF

v_call: TRBV28
clone_size: NA
d_call: NA
j_call: TRBJ2-7
cdr3_nt: TGTGCCAGCAGTTTTGGCGGGAATCTAAGGAACGAGCAGTACTTC
cdr3_aa: CASSFGGNLRNEQYF

v_call: TRBV6-5
clone_size: NA
d_call: NA
j_call: TRBJ1-1
cdr3_nt: TGTGCCAGCCAGGGCCCCTGGACTGAAGCTTTCTTT
cdr3_aa: CASQGPWTEAFF

v_call: TRBV18
clone_size: NA
d_call: NA
j_call: TRBJ2-7
cdr3_nt: TGTGCCAGCTCACCCCGGGACAACTCCTACGAGCAGTACTTC
cdr3_aa: CASSPRDNSYEQYF

v_call: TRBV28
clone_size: NA
d_call: TRBD2
j_call: TRBJ2-7
cdr3_nt: TGTGCCAGCAGTTCTAGCGGGGGGCCATACGAGCAGTACTTC
cdr3_aa: CASSSSGGPYEQYF

v_call: TRBV19
clone_size: NA
d_call: TRBD1
j_call: TRBJ2-7
cdr3_nt: TGTGCCAGTAAAAACGGACAGGGATTATCCTACGAGCAGTACTTC
cdr3_aa: CASKNGQGLSYEQYF

v_call: TRBV2
clone_size: NA
d_call: TRBD1
j_call: TRBJ2-1
cdr3_nt: TGTGCCAGCAGGAATTCTATCCAGGGGGCTGAGGAGCAGTTCTTC
cdr3_aa: CASRNSIQGAEEQFF

v_call: TRBV4-2
clone_size: NA
d_call: TRBD2
j_call: TRBJ2-7
cdr3_nt: TGTGCCAGCAGCCTTTTCAGGACTAGCGGGGCCAACGTTTACGAGCAGTACTTC
cdr3_aa: CASSLFRTSGANVYEQYF

v_call: TRBV19
clone_size: NA
d_call: TRBD1
j_call: TRBJ1-5
cdr3_nt: TGTGCCAGTACCACTACCCCAGGGGGGATTTGGCCCCAGCATTTT
cdr3_aa: CASTTTPGGIWPQHF

v_call: TRBV9
clone_size: NA
d_call: TRBD2
j_call: TRBJ2-1
cdr3_nt: TGTGCCAGCAGCCCTAGACTAGCGGGAGGTGGTTACAATGAGCAGTTCTTC
cdr3_aa: CASSPRLAGGGYNEQFF

v_call: TRBV5-4
clone_size: NA
d_call: TRBD2
j_call: TRBJ2-7
cdr3_nt: TGTGCCAGCAGCCCGCCCGGACTAGCAGCCTACGAGCAGTACTTC
cdr3_aa: CASSPPGLAAYEQYF

v_call: TRBV16
clone_size: NA
d_call: NA
j_call: TRBJ1-5
cdr3_nt: TGTGCCAGCAGCCAATACCCAGGGAATCAGCCCCAGCATTTT
cdr3_aa: CASSQYPGNQPQHF